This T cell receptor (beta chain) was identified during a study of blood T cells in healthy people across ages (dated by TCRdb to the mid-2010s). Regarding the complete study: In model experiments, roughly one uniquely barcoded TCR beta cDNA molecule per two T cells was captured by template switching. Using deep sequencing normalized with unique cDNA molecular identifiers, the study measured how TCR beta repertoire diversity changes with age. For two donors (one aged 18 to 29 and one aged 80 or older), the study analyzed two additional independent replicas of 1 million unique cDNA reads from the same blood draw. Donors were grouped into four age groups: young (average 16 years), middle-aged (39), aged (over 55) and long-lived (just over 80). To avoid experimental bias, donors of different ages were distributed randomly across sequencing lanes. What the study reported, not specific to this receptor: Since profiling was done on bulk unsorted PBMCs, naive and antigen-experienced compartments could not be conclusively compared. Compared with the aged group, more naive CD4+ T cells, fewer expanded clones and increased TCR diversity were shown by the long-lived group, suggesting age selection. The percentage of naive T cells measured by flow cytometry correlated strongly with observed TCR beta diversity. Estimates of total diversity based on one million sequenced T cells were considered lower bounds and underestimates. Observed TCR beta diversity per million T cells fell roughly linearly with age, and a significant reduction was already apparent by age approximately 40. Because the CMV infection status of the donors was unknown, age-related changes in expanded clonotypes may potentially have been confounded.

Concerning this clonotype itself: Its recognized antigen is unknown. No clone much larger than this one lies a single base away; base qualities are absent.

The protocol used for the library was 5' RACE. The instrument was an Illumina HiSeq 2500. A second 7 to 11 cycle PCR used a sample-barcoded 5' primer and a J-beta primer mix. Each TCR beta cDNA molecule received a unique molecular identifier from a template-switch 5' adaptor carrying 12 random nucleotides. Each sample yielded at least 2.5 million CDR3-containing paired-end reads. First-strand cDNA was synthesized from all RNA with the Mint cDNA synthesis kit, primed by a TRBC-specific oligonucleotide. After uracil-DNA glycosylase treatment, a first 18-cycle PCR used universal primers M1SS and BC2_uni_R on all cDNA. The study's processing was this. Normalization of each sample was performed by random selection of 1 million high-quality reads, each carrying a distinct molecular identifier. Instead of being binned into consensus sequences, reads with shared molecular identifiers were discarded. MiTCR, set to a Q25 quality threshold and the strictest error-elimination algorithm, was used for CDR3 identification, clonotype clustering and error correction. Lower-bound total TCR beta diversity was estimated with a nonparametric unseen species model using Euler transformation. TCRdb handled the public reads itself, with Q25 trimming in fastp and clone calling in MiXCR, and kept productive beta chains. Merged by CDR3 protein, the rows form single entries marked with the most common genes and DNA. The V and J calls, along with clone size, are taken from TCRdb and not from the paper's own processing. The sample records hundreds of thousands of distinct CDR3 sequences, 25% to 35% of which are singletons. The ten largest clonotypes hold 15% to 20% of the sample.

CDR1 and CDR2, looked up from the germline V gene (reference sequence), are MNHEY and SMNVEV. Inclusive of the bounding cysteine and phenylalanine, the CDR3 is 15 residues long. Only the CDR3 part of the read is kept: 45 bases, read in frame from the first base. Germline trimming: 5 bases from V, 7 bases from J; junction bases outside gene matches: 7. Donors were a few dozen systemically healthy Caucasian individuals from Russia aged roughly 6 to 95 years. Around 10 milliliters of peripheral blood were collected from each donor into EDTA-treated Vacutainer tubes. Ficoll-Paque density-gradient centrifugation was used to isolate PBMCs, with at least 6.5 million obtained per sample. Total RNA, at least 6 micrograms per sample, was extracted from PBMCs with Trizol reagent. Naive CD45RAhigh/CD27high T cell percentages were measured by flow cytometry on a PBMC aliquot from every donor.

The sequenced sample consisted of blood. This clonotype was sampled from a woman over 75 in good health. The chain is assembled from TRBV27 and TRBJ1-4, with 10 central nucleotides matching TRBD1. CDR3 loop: CASSRQGARGEKLFF. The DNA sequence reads TGTGCCAGCAGTCGACAGGGGGCGCGGGGTGAAAAACTGTTTTTT.